Sequencing of this TCR beta chain was carried out in a study of early stage breast cancer tumors. The CDR3 contains 15 residues. Germline CDR1 and CDR2: MDHEN and SYDVKM. V lost 3 bases and J lost 9; bases outside the gene matches: 14. The repertoire was sequenced with immunoSEQ multiplex PCR; TCRdb's copy has only in-frame clones and lacks some. This sample has tens of thousands of clones, with approximately 79% found just once. This clone was seen only a few times. The specimen was blood. This sequence originates from a person in their sixties with breast cancer. The chain couples TRBV28 to TRBJ2-7; 7 nucleotides match TRBD1. CDR3 loop: CASSLAGQVQSGQYF. CDR3 DNA: TGTGCCAGCAGTTTGGCCGGACAGGTCCAGTCAGGGCAGTACTTC.